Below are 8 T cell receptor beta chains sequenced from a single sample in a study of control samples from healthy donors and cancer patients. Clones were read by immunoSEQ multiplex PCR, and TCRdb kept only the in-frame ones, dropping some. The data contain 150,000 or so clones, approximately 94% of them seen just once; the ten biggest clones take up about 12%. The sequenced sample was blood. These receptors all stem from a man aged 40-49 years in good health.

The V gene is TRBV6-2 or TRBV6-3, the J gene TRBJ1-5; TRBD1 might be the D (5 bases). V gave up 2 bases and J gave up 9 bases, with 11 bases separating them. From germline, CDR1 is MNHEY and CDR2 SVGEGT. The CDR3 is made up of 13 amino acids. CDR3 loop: CASSYDSIGPQHF. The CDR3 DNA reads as TGTGCCAGCAGTTACGACAGTATCGGGCCCCAGCATTTT.

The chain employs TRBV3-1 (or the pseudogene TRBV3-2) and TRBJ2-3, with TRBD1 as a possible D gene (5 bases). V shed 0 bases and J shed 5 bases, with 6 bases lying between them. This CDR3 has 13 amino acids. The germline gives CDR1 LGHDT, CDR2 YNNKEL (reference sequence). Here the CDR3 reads CASSQDRGDTQYF. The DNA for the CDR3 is TGTGCCAGCAGCCAAGATAGGGGAGATACGCAGTATTTT.

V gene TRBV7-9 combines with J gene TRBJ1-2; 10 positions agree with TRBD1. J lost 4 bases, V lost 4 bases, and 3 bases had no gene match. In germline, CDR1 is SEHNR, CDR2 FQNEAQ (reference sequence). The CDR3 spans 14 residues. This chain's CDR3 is CASSSRTGGYGYTF. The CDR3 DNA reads TGTGCCAGCAGCTCCCGGACAGGGGGCTATGGCTACACCTTC.

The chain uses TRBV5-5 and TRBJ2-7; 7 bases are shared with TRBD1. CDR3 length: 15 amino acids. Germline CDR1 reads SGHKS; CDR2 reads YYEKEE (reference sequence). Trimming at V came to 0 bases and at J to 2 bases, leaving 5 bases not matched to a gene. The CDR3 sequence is CASSLAQGQTYEQYF. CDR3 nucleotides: TGTGCCAGCAGCTTGGCCCAGGGACAGACCTACGAGCAGTACTTC.

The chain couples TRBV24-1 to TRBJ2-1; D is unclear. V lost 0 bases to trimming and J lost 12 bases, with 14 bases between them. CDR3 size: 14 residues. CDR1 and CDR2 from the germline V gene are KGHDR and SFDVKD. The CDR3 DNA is TGTGCCACCAGTGATTTGTATTTGGGATACAGGCAGTTCTTC. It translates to CATSDLYLGYRQFF.

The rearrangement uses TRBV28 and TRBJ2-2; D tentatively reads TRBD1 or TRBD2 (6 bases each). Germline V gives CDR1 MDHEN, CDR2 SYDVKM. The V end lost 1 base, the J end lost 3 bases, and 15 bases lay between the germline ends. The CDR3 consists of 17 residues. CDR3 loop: CASSLYAGGRHTGELFF. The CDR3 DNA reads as TGTGCCAGCAGTTTATACGCCGGGGGCCGGCACACCGGGGAGCTGTTTTTT.

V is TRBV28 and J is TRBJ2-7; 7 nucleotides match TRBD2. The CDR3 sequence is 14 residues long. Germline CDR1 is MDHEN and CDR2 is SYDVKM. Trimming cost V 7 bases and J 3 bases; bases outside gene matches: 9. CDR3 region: CASMEAGESYEQYF. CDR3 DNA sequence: TGTGCCAGCATGGAGGCGGGAGAAAGCTACGAGCAGTACTTC.

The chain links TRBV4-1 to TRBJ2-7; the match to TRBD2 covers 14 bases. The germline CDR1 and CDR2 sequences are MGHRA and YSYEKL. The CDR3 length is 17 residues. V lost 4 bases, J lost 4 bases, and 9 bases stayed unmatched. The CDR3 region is CASSLGLAGVVFYEQYF. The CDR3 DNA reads TGCGCCAGCAGCCTGGGACTAGCGGGAGTTGTATTTTACGAGCAGTACTTC.